This T cell receptor (beta chain) is from a study of molecular identifiers for immune sequencing clone quantification. Using its own MiXCR run on the PCR reads, TCRdb lists one record per CDR3 protein. The data contain about 640,000 distinct CDR3 sequences, approximately 20% of them singletons. The table lists this clonotype with many counts. This CDR3 is built from 12 residues. Germline lookup yields CDR1 MNHEY and CDR2 SVGEGT. Trimming left V 4 bases short and J 3 bases short, with 7 bases between. The gene calls are TRBV6-2 or TRBV6-3 and TRBJ2-7, with D unclear. Material for sequencing was naive CD8+ T cells from blood, with Jurkat cell RNA spiked in. Subset denoted: FACS-sorted CD8+CD4-CCR7+CD45RA+ naive T cells. The sequence was obtained from a human donor in good health. Some libraries in this study had Jurkat cell RNA spiked in. The CDR3 sequence is CASSSGIYEQYF. For the CDR3, the DNA is TGTGCCAGCAGTTCCGGAATCTACGAGCAGTACTTC.